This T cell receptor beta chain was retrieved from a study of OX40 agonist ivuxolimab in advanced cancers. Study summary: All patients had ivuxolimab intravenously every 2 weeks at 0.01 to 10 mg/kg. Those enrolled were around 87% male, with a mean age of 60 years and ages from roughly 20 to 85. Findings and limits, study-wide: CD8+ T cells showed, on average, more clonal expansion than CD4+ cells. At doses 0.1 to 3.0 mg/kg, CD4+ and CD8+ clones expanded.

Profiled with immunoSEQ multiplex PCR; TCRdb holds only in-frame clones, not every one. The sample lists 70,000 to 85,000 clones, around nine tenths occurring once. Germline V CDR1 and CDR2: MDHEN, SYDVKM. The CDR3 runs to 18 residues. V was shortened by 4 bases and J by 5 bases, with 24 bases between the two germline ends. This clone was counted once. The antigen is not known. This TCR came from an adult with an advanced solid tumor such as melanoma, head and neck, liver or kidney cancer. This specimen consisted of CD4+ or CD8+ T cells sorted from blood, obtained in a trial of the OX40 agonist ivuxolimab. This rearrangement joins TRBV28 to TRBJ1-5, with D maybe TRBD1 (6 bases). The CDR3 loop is CASSSYPRPEGGDQPQHF. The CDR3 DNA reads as TGTGCCAGCAGTTCATATCCCCGGCCAGAAGGGGGGGATCAGCCCCAGCATTTT.